These 4 T cell receptor beta chains were all obtained from the same sample, sequenced in a study of T cell responses to AZD1222 COVID-19 vaccine listed by TCRdb under 2021. Library preparation used the immunoSEQ multiplex PCR assay. Not all clones reach the TCRdb copy of this immuneACCESS table, which keeps in-frame sequences only. Checked studies attribute under half of the gap to unresolved V genes and leave the rest unexplained. The sample data list some 140,000 clones, and 85% to 95% of these were observed just once. Roughly 2.8% of the sample is in the top ten clones. The time point label here, explained by the study, means: baseline before first vaccination. The starting material was peripheral blood, obtained on day 0 of AZD1222 vaccination. These receptor sequences come from an adult in good health.

The chain is built from TRBV11-2 and TRBJ2-1; no reliable D call. Per the germline V gene, CDR1 is SGHAT and CDR2 is FQNNGV. This CDR3 is 11 amino acids long. V lost 1 base and J lost 9, with 4 bases in between. CDR3 region: CASSLGIEQFF. The CDR3 DNA is TGTGCCAGCAGCTTAGGAATTGAGCAGTTCTTC. Looking up the rest from reference TRBV11-2 and TRBJ2-1 gives the full variable domain: EAGVAQSPRYKIIEKRQSVAFWCNPISGHATLYWYQQILGQGPKLLIQFQNNGVVDDSQLPKDRFSAERLKGVDSTLKIQPAKLEDSAVYLCASSLGIEQFFGPGTRLTVL.

The genes are TRBV28 and TRBJ1-5, with a possible D match to TRBD1 (6 bases). Deletions cut 1 base from V and 7 bases from J, with 11 bases between. Germline assignment: CDR1 MDHEN and CDR2 SYDVKM. This CDR3 comprises 14 residues. CDR3 sequence (DNA): TGTGCCAGCAGTTTATTAGGGGGTCGGCAGCCCCAGCATTTT. Translation: CASSLLGGRQPQHF.

V gene TRBV2 combines with J gene TRBJ2-7; TRBD1 agrees at 8 bases. The V and J ends lost 10 bases and 4 bases, in that order; junction bases with no gene match: 9. Germline values: CDR1 SNHLY, CDR2 FYNNEI. The CDR3 has 13 amino acids. The CDR3 DNA is TGTGCCAACACGGGACAGGTCGGTTACGAGCAGTACTTC. This gives the protein CANTGQVGYEQYF.

The chain uses TRBV20-1 and TRBJ1-2; D is perhaps TRBD1 (5 bases). Trimming stripped 3 bases from V and 4 bases from J, with 12 bases between. CDR3 size: 13 residues. The V gene's germline CDR1 is DFQATT and CDR2 SNEGSKA (reference sequence). In DNA, the CDR3 is TGCAGTGCTAGTCGAGGGACGGGCTATGGCTACACCTTC. As protein: CSASRGTGYGYTF.